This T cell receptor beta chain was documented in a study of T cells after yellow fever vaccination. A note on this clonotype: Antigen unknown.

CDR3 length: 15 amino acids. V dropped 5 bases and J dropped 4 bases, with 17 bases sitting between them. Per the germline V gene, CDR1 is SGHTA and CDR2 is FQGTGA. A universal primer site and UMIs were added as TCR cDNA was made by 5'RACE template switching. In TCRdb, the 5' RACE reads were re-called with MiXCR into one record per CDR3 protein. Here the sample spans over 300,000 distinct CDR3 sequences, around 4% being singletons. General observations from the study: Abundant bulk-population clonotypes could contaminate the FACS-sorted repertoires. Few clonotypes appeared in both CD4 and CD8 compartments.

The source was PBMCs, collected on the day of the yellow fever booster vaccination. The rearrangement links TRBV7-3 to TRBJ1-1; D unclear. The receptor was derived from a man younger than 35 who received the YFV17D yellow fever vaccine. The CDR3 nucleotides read TGTGCCAGCAGCCTAGGTCCGGGTGAAGGCACTGAAGCTTTCTTT. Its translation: CASSLGPGEGTEAFF. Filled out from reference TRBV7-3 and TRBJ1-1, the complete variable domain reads GAGVSQTPSNKVTEKGKYVELRCDPISGHTALYWYRQSLGQGPEFLIYFQGTGAADDSGLPNDRFFAVRPEGSVSTLKIQRTERGDSAVYLCASSLGPGEGTEAFFGQGTRLTVV.